This is a list of T cell receptor beta chains from one sample in a study of blood T cell repertoires in COVID-19. Sequencing used immunoSEQ multiplex PCR; TCRdb keeps in-frame clones, though not all of them. The sample comprises about 49,000 clones, under 85% of which are singletons, and 11% to 15% rests with the top ten. Sample: peripheral blood. Receptor source: a human donor in a cohort sampled during active COVID-19. CDR3s include the opening cysteine and the closing phenylalanine or tryptophan. The D gene is left open where the match is weak. Some rows mark clone size as missing; the rest say once, few, many or name a class of expanded clone.

v_call	j_call	clone_size	d_call	cdr3_nt	cdr3_aa
TRBV28	TRBJ2-7	-	-	TGTGCCAGCAGTTTCGGGACCTACGAGCAGTACTTC	CASSFGTYEQYF
TRBV19	TRBJ2-6	once	TRBD1	TGTGCCAGTAGTATCGGACAGGGCGTCCCCTCTGGGGCCAACGTCCTGACTTTC	CASSIGQGVPSGANVLTF
TRBV28	TRBJ1-3	-	-	TGTGCCAGCAGTTTAAGGGGGAAGGGAAACACCATATATTTT	CASSLRGKGNTIYF
TRBV19	TRBJ2-3	-	TRBD2	TGTGCCAGTAGTATAATAGCGGGGGGGCCAGATACGCAGTATTTT	CASSIIAGGPDTQYF
TRBV3-1/TRBV3-2	TRBJ2-7	-	TRBD2	TGTGCCAGCAGCCAATTAGGACTAGCGGGAGCCGAGCAGTACTTC	CASSQLGLAGAEQYF
TRBV19	TRBJ2-3	-	-	TGTGCCAGTAGTATGGGGCTTAACACAGATACGCAGTATTTT	CASSMGLNTDTQYF
TRBV3-1/TRBV3-2	TRBJ1-2	-	-	TGTGCCAGCAGCCCCAAGGACAGAGCAACGGGTGGCTACACCTTC	CASSPKDRATGGYTF
TRBV11-2	TRBJ1-3	-	-	TGTGCCAGCAGCCCCTGGACAGCCTCTGGAAACACCATATATTTT	CASSPWTASGNTIYF
TRBV6-5	TRBJ2-7	-	TRBD1	TGTGCCAGCAAAGAGGACCGGGACAGGGTCAGCGAGCAGTACTTC	CASKEDRDRVSEQYF
TRBV19	TRBJ1-4	-	-	TGTGCCAGTAGCTACCATACCCCGAAAGTCGAAAAACTGTTTTTT	CASSYHTPKVEKLFF
TRBV6-2/TRBV6-3	TRBJ2-1	-	-	TGTGCCAGCAGTTACCGGGACTCAGGCTATGAGCAGTTCTTC	CASSYRDSGYEQFF
TRBV6-2/TRBV6-3	TRBJ2-3	-	TRBD2	TGTGCCAGCAGTTACAATAGCGGGATAGGTGATACGCAGTATTTT	CASSYNSGIGDTQYF
TRBV24-1	TRBJ1-5	-	TRBD1	TGTGCCACCAGTGATTCGATTCAGGGGGCCTACTATAGCAATCAGCCCCAGCATTTT	CATSDSIQGAYYSNQPQHF
TRBV7-2	TRBJ2-7	once	-	TGTGCCAGCAGCTTAGGGGGCAGGGACTACGAGCAGTACTTC	CASSLGGRDYEQYF
TRBV19	TRBJ1-3	-	TRBD1	TGTGCCAGTAGTATGACAGGGTCGACTGGAAACACCATATATTTT	CASSMTGSTGNTIYF
TRBV2	TRBJ2-5	-	-	TGTGCCAGCACCATCACAATCACAGAGACCCAGTACTTC	CASTITITETQYF
TRBV2	TRBJ1-2	-	TRBD1	TGTGCCGGGCATACAGGGGCTAACTATGGCTACACCTTC	CAGHTGANYGYTF
TRBV7-2	TRBJ2-3	-	-	TGTGCCAGCAGCCCCCAGGGCACTTTAAGGGGGAGCACAGATACGCAGTATTTT	CASSPQGTLRGSTDTQYF
TRBV5-1	TRBJ1-4	-	-	TGCGCCAGCAGCCAGGAAACTAATGAAAAACTGTTTTTT	CASSQETNEKLFF
TRBV19	TRBJ1-3	few	-	TGTGCCAGTAGTCCCCCCAGGGTTAATAGAAACACCATATATTTT	CASSPPRVNRNTIYF
TRBV6-2/TRBV6-3	TRBJ1-1	many	TRBD1	TGTGCCAGCAGCGATACAGGGGATATTGAAGCTTTCTTT	CASSDTGDIEAFF
TRBV11-3	TRBJ2-7	-	TRBD2	TGTGCCAGCAGCGGGGTCGACGGGAGGAGGAAGTTC	CASSGVDGRRKF
TRBV3-1/TRBV3-2	TRBJ1-2	-	-	TGTGCCAGCAGCCAAGACAGTTACTATGGCTACACCTTC	CASSQDSYYGYTF
TRBV19	TRBJ2-2	-	TRBD1	TGTGCCAGTCATACCGGGACAGGGGATCCCGGGGAGCTGTTTTTT	CASHTGTGDPGELFF